This passage covers 14 T cell receptor beta chains from one sample sequenced in a study of cytomegalovirus exposure and HLA in healthy donors. Assay used: immunoSEQ multiplex PCR; TCRdb lists only in-frame clones, some missing. The table has around 300,000 clones, approximately 86% seen once. Sequenced material: PBMCs. These receptors all come from a woman younger than 45 in good health and CMV-seropositive.

This clone has more than one count but fewer than ten. The chain combines TRBV18 with TRBJ2-1; D gene uncertain. This CDR3 contains 17 residues. The V gene lost 1 base and the J gene lost 5 bases, with 18 bases spanning the gap. Germline V gene data show CDR1 as KGHSH and CDR2 as LQKENI. DNA of the CDR3: TGTGCCAGCTCACCACTCTTCCTTCGGCGCAATGACAATGAGCAGTTCTTC. Amino acids: CASSPLFLRRNDNEQFF.

The chain employs TRBV27 and TRBJ2-5; 13 bases match TRBD2. Germline V gene sequence: CDR1 MNHEY, CDR2 SMNVEV (reference sequence). This CDR3 region has 16 residues. The trim removed 6 bases at V and 6 bases at J, leaving 10 bases unmatched. The CDR3 reads CASSSLAGGPRQTQYF. The CDR3 DNA sequence: TGTGCCAGCAGCTCACTAGCGGGAGGGCCCAGGCAGACCCAGTACTTC.

The V and J genes are TRBV9 and TRBJ2-3, with TRBD1 identical over 7 bases. Germline V lookup: CDR1 SGDLS, CDR2 YYNGEE. Losses at the gene ends were 0 bases for V and 6 bases for J; bases not matched to a gene: 7. This CDR3 is built from 15 residues. CDR3 amino acids: CASSVGGQLLDTQYF. CDR3 nucleotides: TGTGCCAGCAGCGTAGGGGGACAGTTACTGGATACGCAGTATTTT.

The V gene is TRBV29-1, the J gene TRBJ2-7, with D perhaps being TRBD1 or TRBD2 (5 bases each). The V and J ends lost 4 bases and 2 bases respectively, with 15 bases between them. The CDR3 sequence is 14 residues long. Germline V CDR1 and CDR2: SQVTM, ANQGSEA. The CDR3 region has the DNA TGCAGCGTTGTAGGGGCCGGGGTGACCTACGAGCAGTACTTC. Encoded protein: CSVVGAGVTYEQYF.

This chain connects TRBV7-9 to TRBJ1-2; D gene unclear. The CDR3 is made up of 13 amino acids. CDR1 SEHNR and CDR2 FQNEAQ come from the germline V gene (reference sequence). V was shortened by 1 base and J by 4 bases, with 7 bases between the two germline ends. The CDR3 DNA reads TGTGCCAGCAGCTTAGAGTCAGCCTATGGCTACACCTTC. Translation gives CASSLESAYGYTF.

This chain uses TRBV7-2 with TRBJ2-1, with TRBD1 matching over 10 bases. J gave up 10 bases and V 2 bases, and 8 bases lay outside the gene matches. The CDR3 is 15 residues long. Germline CDR1 and CDR2: SGHTA and FQGNSA. The CDR3 DNA sequence: TGTGCCAGCAGCTTAATGTTGGACAGGGGGAGGGAGCAGTTCTTC. This sequence encodes CASSLMLDRGREQFF. The full variable domain, rest sourced from reference TRBV7-2 and TRBJ2-1, is GAGVSQSPSNKVTEKGKDVELRCDPISGHTALYWYRQSLGQGLEFLIYFQGNSAPDKSGLPSDRFSAERTGGSVSTLTIQRTQQEDSAVYLCASSLMLDRGREQFFGPGTRLTVL.

In its sample, this clone was seen a few times. The rearrangement uses TRBV11-2 and TRBJ1-1; D unresolved. V shed 0 bases and J shed 10 bases, with 9 bases lying between them. Germline lookup yields CDR1 SGHAT and CDR2 FQNNGV. The CDR3 consists of 12 residues. The CDR3 protein is CASSLEPFRAFF. DNA for the CDR3: TGTGCCAGCAGCTTAGAACCCTTTCGAGCTTTCTTT. The full variable domain, its missing parts supplied by reference TRBV11-2 and TRBJ1-1, is EAGVAQSPRYKIIEKRQSVAFWCNPISGHATLYWYQQILGQGPKLLIQFQNNGVVDDSQLPKDRFSAERLKGVDSTLKIQPAKLEDSAVYLCASSLEPFRAFFGQGTRLTVV.

The chain employs TRBV6-1 and TRBJ1-6; 9 nucleotides line up with TRBD1. CDR3 length: 14 amino acids. In germline, CDR1 is MNHNS, CDR2 SASEGT. V shed 6 bases, J shed 14 bases, and the junction held 11 bases outside the gene matches. CDR3 amino acids: CASSSGTGIDALHF. The CDR3, as DNA: TGTGCCAGCAGCTCCGGGACAGGGATTGACGCCCTCCACTTT.

The V gene is TRBV2, the J gene TRBJ1-1; 8 positions agree with TRBD1. The CDR3 is made up of 18 amino acids. Trimming took 5 bases from V and 7 from J; bases not matched to a gene: 21. Germline V gene data show CDR1 as SNHLY and CDR2 as FYNNEI. This CDR3 is CASSRRSLAPGTGNEAFF. Written as DNA, the CDR3 is TGTGCCAGCAGTAGACGCTCGTTAGCCCCCGGGACAGGAAATGAAGCTTTCTTT.

The rearrangement links TRBV27 to TRBJ1-2; 11 bases agree with TRBD1. This CDR3 is 14 amino acids long. The ends lost 6 bases at V and 7 bases at J; junction bases unmatched: 7. In germline, CDR1 is MNHEY, CDR2 SMNVEV (reference sequence). CDR3: CASSRDRGFSGYTF. CDR3 nucleotides: TGTGCCAGCAGCAGGGACAGGGGGTTCTCTGGCTACACCTTC.

This clone was seen once. This chain links TRBV28 with TRBJ2-4, with no clear D. Germline assignment: CDR1 MDHEN and CDR2 SYDVKM. V dropped 2 bases and J dropped 2 bases, with 16 bases sitting between them. The CDR3 runs to 17 residues. CDR3 sequence (DNA): TGTGCCAGCAGTTTAATCGGAAGTATGGGATCCAAAAACATTCAGTACTTC. Translating gives CASSLIGSMGSKNIQYF.

CDR3 bases: TGTGCCAGCAGCGGGGTCTACGAGCAGTACTTC. Translated, it gives CASSGVYEQYF. V and J are TRBV5-5 and TRBJ2-7; no clear D gene. The CDR3 totals 11 residues. The V gene's germline CDR1 is SGHKS and CDR2 YYEKEE (reference sequence). Deletions cut 4 bases from V and 3 bases from J, with 5 bases between.

The chain couples TRBV5-1 to TRBJ1-2; D unresolved. The CDR3 spans 13 residues. Germline CDR1 reads SGHRS; CDR2 reads YFSETQ. Trimming removed 1 base from V and 4 bases from J, with 8 bases in between. In nucleotides, the CDR3 is TGCGCCAGCAGCTTGACGCCAGTCTATGGCTACACCTTC. It translates to CASSLTPVYGYTF.

The gene calls are TRBV28 and TRBJ1-4; no reliable D call. This CDR3 spans 14 amino acids. Per germline, CDR1 MDHEN and CDR2 SYDVKM. V was cut by 3 bases and J by 12 bases, with 17 bases left in between. This CDR3 is CASSLDPASWQLFF. The CDR3, as DNA: TGTGCCAGCAGTTTGGATCCCGCCTCGTGGCAACTGTTTTTT.